This T cell receptor beta chain was captured in a study of blood T cells in healthy people across ages. The CDR3 is 14 amino acids. The use of a sample-barcoded 5' primer and a J-beta primer mix characterized a second PCR of about 7 to 12 cycles. Each TCR beta cDNA got a 12-nucleotide random molecular identifier. In TCRdb, the 5' RACE reads were re-called with MiXCR into one record per CDR3 protein. The table lists over 1,200,000 distinct CDR3 sequences, 59% of them singletons. Every participating donor contributed around 9.5 milliliters of peripheral blood through a draw. This rearrangement joins TRBV12-3 or TRBV12-4 to TRBJ2-5; maybe TRBD2 (5 bases). With the DNA end fitting TRBJ2-7 better, the J assignment may be wrong. The sequenced material came from blood. The source of this sequence is a man aged 18 to 29 in good health. CDR3 amino acids: CASSGLSDAYEQYF. CDR3 DNA: TGTGCCAGCAGCGGACTTTCGGACGCTTACGAGCAGTACTTC.